A selection of T cell receptor beta chains follows, all from one sample in a study of blood T cell repertoires in COVID-19. TCRdb's copy holds only in-frame clones and misses some; the assay was immunoSEQ multiplex PCR. The sample lists 200,000 to 250,000 clones, about four fifths occurring once. Specimen: peripheral blood. These receptors originate from a man aged 25-40 years who had recovered from COVID-19. The CDR3 runs from the conserved cysteine through the conserved F or W. Each record gives: clone size, V gene, J gene, D gene, CDR3 DNA, CDR3 protein. The D gene is left open where the match is weak. Clone size is stated in some rows and not others, as once, few, many or a class when expanded.

abundance: -; v_gene: TRBV7-2; j_gene: TRBJ1-2; d_gene: -; CDR3nt: TGTGCCAGCAGCTTTGGACAGAACTATGGCTACACCTTC; CDR3aa: CASSFGQNYGYTF
abundance: -; v_gene: TRBV9; j_gene: TRBJ1-3; d_gene: TRBD1; CDR3nt: TGTGCCAGCAGCGTACGGGACAGGGGACTAACTGGAAACACCATATATTTT; CDR3aa: CASSVRDRGLTGNTIYF
abundance: -; v_gene: TRBV18; j_gene: TRBJ2-6; d_gene: -; CDR3nt: TGTGCCAGCTCACCGAGGTGGATCTCTGGGGCCAACGTCCTGACTTTC; CDR3aa: CASSPRWISGANVLTF
abundance: -; v_gene: TRBV4-1; j_gene: TRBJ1-5; d_gene: -; CDR3nt: TGCGCCAGCAGCCAAGAGGAGCGAGGACAGCCCCAGCATTTT; CDR3aa: CASSQEERGQPQHF
abundance: few; v_gene: TRBV2; j_gene: TRBJ2-3; d_gene: TRBD2; CDR3nt: TGTGCCAGCAGTAAGACTAGCGGGGGGATAGATTACACAGATACGCAGTATTTT; CDR3aa: CASSKTSGGIDYTDTQYF
abundance: -; v_gene: TRBV3-1/TRBV3-2; j_gene: TRBJ2-4; d_gene: -; CDR3nt: TGTGCCAGCAGCTCAGCGGGCCCTCACCGGTACTTC; CDR3aa: CASSSAGPHRYF
abundance: -; v_gene: TRBV4-1; j_gene: TRBJ2-5; d_gene: TRBD1; CDR3nt: TGCGCCAGTCAGCCCCGACAGGGAAGGGAGACCCAGTACTTC; CDR3aa: CASQPRQGRETQYF
abundance: -; v_gene: TRBV2; j_gene: TRBJ2-3; d_gene: -; CDR3nt: TGTGCCAGCATCTTCACAGATACGCAGTATTTT; CDR3aa: CASIFTDTQYF
abundance: -; v_gene: TRBV11-2; j_gene: TRBJ2-5; d_gene: -; CDR3nt: TGTGCCAGCAGTTTTCTCGGGACTCGAGCTGAGACCCAGTACTTC; CDR3aa: CASSFLGTRAETQYF
abundance: -; v_gene: TRBV7-2; j_gene: TRBJ1-1; d_gene: -; CDR3nt: TGTGCCAGCAGCTTTCGAGGAGGCGTCGGGACTGAAGCTTTCTTT; CDR3aa: CASSFRGGVGTEAFF
abundance: -; v_gene: TRBV19; j_gene: TRBJ1-2; d_gene: -; CDR3nt: TGTGCCAGTAGTATGTACCAAGGGGCGGCTGGCTACACCTTC; CDR3aa: CASSMYQGAAGYTF
abundance: -; v_gene: TRBV2; j_gene: TRBJ2-1; d_gene: TRBD2; CDR3nt: TGTGCCAGCAGTCCCCCCCGCGGCGGGGGGTTAGAGCAGTTCTTC; CDR3aa: CASSPPRGGGLEQFF
abundance: -; v_gene: TRBV11-2; j_gene: TRBJ2-7; d_gene: TRBD1; CDR3nt: TGTGCCAGCAAGCCGCCGGGACAGATTACCTACGAGCAGTACTTC; CDR3aa: CASKPPGQITYEQYF
abundance: -; v_gene: TRBV24-1; j_gene: TRBJ2-5; d_gene: TRBD1; CDR3nt: TGTGCCACCAGTGATCGAGGCAGGGGGCTTGTCGAGACCCAGTACTTC; CDR3aa: CATSDRGRGLVETQYF
abundance: -; v_gene: TRBV5-4; j_gene: TRBJ2-3; d_gene: -; CDR3nt: TGTGCCAGCAGCGCGTCAGGGTCCCCAGATACGCAGTATTTT; CDR3aa: CASSASGSPDTQYF
abundance: -; v_gene: TRBV5-8; j_gene: TRBJ1-1; d_gene: -; CDR3nt: TGTGCCAGCCGCCCGGGGTGGGAGGGGAAGACTGAAGCTTTCTTT; CDR3aa: CASRPGWEGKTEAFF
abundance: -; v_gene: TRBV7-9; j_gene: TRBJ1-6; d_gene: -; CDR3nt: TGTGCCAGCAGCTGGAGCAGCTCCTATAATTCACCCCTCCACTTT; CDR3aa: CASSWSSSYNSPLHF
abundance: -; v_gene: TRBV6-5; j_gene: TRBJ1-5; d_gene: -; CDR3nt: TGTGCCAGCACCCGAGGGCTCTTGACGCCCCAGCATTTT; CDR3aa: CASTRGLLTPQHF
abundance: -; v_gene: TRBV3-1/TRBV3-2; j_gene: TRBJ2-2; d_gene: -; CDR3nt: TGTGCCAGCAGCCAGCACGGGAACACCGGGGAGCTGTTTTTT; CDR3aa: CASSQHGNTGELFF
abundance: -; v_gene: TRBV28; j_gene: TRBJ2-2; d_gene: -; CDR3nt: TGTGCCAGCAGCCTACCGGCGGTGTATGGGGAGCTGTTTTTT; CDR3aa: CASSLPAVYGELFF
abundance: -; v_gene: TRBV7-6; j_gene: TRBJ2-3; d_gene: TRBD1; CDR3nt: TGTGCCAGCAGCTTAGCGCCCAGGGGGCGCAAAGATACGCAGTATTTT; CDR3aa: CASSLAPRGRKDTQYF
abundance: -; v_gene: TRBV21-1; j_gene: TRBJ2-2; d_gene: -; CDR3nt: TGTGCCAGCAGCACCGCAGGGGTTCCCGGGGAGCTGTTTTTT; CDR3aa: CASSTAGVPGELFF
abundance: -; v_gene: TRBV5-1; j_gene: TRBJ2-3; d_gene: TRBD1; CDR3nt: TGCGCCAGCAGCTTTGGACAGGGATCGGGGGGCACAGATACGCAGTATTTT; CDR3aa: CASSFGQGSGGTDTQYF
abundance: -; v_gene: TRBV13; j_gene: TRBJ2-5; d_gene: -; CDR3nt: TGTGCCAGCTCGGACAGAAACCAAGAGACCCAGTACTTC; CDR3aa: CASSDRNQETQYF
abundance: once; v_gene: TRBV28; j_gene: TRBJ1-2; d_gene: TRBD1; CDR3nt: TGTGCCAGCAATGGGGACAGGGGACACCCAAACTATGGCTACACCTTC; CDR3aa: CASNGDRGHPNYGYTF
abundance: -; v_gene: TRBV2; j_gene: TRBJ1-1; d_gene: -; CDR3nt: TGTGCCAGCAGTGCCGACATACGGAACACTGAAGCTTTCTTT; CDR3aa: CASSADIRNTEAFF
abundance: -; v_gene: TRBV10-3; j_gene: TRBJ2-3; d_gene: TRBD2; CDR3nt: TGTGCCATCAGTGATCCGACTAGCGCGTTGGCAAGGGATACGCAGTATTTT; CDR3aa: CAISDPTSALARDTQYF
abundance: -; v_gene: TRBV7-8; j_gene: TRBJ1-2; d_gene: -; CDR3nt: TGTGCCAGCAGCCCGACAGGACCCCTAGGCTACACCTTC; CDR3aa: CASSPTGPLGYTF
abundance: -; v_gene: TRBV5-1; j_gene: TRBJ2-1; d_gene: TRBD1; CDR3nt: TGCGCCAGCAGCATGGACAGGGTTTTGAATGAGCAGTTCTTC; CDR3aa: CASSMDRVLNEQFF
abundance: -; v_gene: TRBV4-1; j_gene: TRBJ1-1; d_gene: -; CDR3nt: TGCGCCAGCAGCCAAGTTTCCAGGGAGAACACTGAAGCTTTCTTT; CDR3aa: CASSQVSRENTEAFF
abundance: -; v_gene: TRBV29-1; j_gene: TRBJ1-2; d_gene: -; CDR3nt: TGCAGCGTTGATTGGGCAGCAGGGCGCTACACCTTC; CDR3aa: CSVDWAAGRYTF
abundance: -; v_gene: TRBV5-6; j_gene: TRBJ1-6; d_gene: -; CDR3nt: TGTGCCAGCAGCCACGGGTCCTCTTTGGCCCTCCACTTT; CDR3aa: CASSHGSSLALHF
abundance: -; v_gene: TRBV4-1; j_gene: TRBJ1-2; d_gene: -; CDR3nt: TGCGCCAGCAGCCAAGGTAGGACAGAAAACTATGGCTACACCTTC; CDR3aa: CASSQGRTENYGYTF
abundance: -; v_gene: TRBV14; j_gene: TRBJ1-2; d_gene: -; CDR3nt: TGTGCCAGCAGCCTCGGGTCGCTTAGTGGCTACACCTTC; CDR3aa: CASSLGSLSGYTF
abundance: -; v_gene: TRBV9; j_gene: TRBJ1-5; d_gene: -; CDR3nt: TGTGCCAGCGGGGGGATTCAGCCCCAGCATTTT; CDR3aa: CASGGIQPQHF
abundance: -; v_gene: TRBV2; j_gene: TRBJ2-5; d_gene: -; CDR3nt: TGTGCCAGCCTCCTCGGGGAGACCCAGTACTTC; CDR3aa: CASLLGETQYF
abundance: -; v_gene: TRBV6-5; j_gene: TRBJ1-5; d_gene: TRBD1; CDR3nt: TGTGCCAGCAGGTCCGGGACAGGCTTTAATCAGCCCCAGCATTTT; CDR3aa: CASRSGTGFNQPQHF
abundance: few; v_gene: TRBV18; j_gene: TRBJ1-1; d_gene: -; CDR3nt: TGTGCCAGCTCACCACCGAGTTACAGGGAAGCTTTCTTT; CDR3aa: CASSPPSYREAFF
abundance: -; v_gene: TRBV10-3; j_gene: TRBJ1-2; d_gene: -; CDR3nt: TGTGCCATCAGTGAGGCAGTGAACTATGGCTACACCTTC; CDR3aa: CAISEAVNYGYTF
abundance: -; v_gene: TRBV6-5; j_gene: TRBJ1-1; d_gene: -; CDR3nt: TGTGCCAGCAGTTTGGGGACGGGGGCTGAAGCTTTCTTT; CDR3aa: CASSLGTGAEAFF
abundance: -; v_gene: TRBV6-6; j_gene: TRBJ1-2; d_gene: TRBD1; CDR3nt: TGTGCCAGCAGTCCGCGACAGGGGCGCGAAGGTGGCTACACCTTC; CDR3aa: CASSPRQGREGGYTF
abundance: few; v_gene: TRBV19; j_gene: TRBJ1-5; d_gene: -; CDR3nt: TGTGCCAGTACTCCTGTCGGTGGCAATCAGCCCCAGCATTTT; CDR3aa: CASTPVGGNQPQHF
abundance: -; v_gene: TRBV2; j_gene: TRBJ2-7; d_gene: TRBD1; CDR3nt: TGTGCCAGCGGTCCGACAGGGGGTGCCTACGAGCAGTACTTC; CDR3aa: CASGPTGGAYEQYF
abundance: -; v_gene: TRBV2; j_gene: TRBJ2-4; d_gene: TRBD2; CDR3nt: TGTGCCAGCAGCCCCCCCGGGGGAGGGTGGAACATTCAGTACTTC; CDR3aa: CASSPPGGGWNIQYF